This entry concerns a single T cell receptor beta chain. Germline-derived CDR1 and CDR2 are DFQATT and SNEGSKA (reference sequence). Trimming removed 6 bases at V and 6 bases at J, with 17 bases between. CDR3 length: 13 residues. TCRdb redid the calling of the RT-PCR reads with MiXCR, one entry per CDR3 protein. In the table there are about 700,000 distinct CDR3 sequences, 13% to 15% of which are singletons. The TCR comes from a female donor in good health, serving as a healthy control. The sample comprised memory CD4+ T cells from blood. The chain is built from TRBV20-1 and TRBJ1-2, with D perhaps matching TRBD1 (6 bases). Written as DNA, the CDR3 is TGCAGTGCACCGCAACAGGGAGTTCATGGCTACACCTTC. Its protein product is CSAPQQGVHGYTF.